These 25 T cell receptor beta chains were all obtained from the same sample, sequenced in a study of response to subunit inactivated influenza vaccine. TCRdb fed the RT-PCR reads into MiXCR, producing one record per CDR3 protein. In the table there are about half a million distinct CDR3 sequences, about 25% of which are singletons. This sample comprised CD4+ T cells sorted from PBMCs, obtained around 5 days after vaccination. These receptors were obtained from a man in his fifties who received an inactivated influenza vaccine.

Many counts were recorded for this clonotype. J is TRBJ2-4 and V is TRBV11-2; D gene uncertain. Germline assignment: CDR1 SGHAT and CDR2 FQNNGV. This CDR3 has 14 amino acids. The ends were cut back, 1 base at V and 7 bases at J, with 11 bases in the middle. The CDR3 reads CASSLALGLNIQYF. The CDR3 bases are TGTGCCAGCAGCTTAGCGTTAGGGTTGAACATTCAGTACTTC.

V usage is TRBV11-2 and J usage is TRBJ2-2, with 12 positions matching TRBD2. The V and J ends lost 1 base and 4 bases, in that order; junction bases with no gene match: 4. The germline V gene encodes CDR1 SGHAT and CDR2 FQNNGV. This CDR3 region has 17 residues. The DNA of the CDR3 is TGTGCCAGCAGCTTAGTAGGACTAGCGGGGTTCACCGGGGAGCTGTTTTTT. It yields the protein CASSLVGLAGFTGELFF.

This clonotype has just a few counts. The CDR3 protein is CASSLMTGGLGEQYF. The CDR3 DNA reads as TGTGCCAGCAGTTTAATGACAGGGGGCCTGGGAGAGCAGTACTTC. This rearrangement joins TRBV12-3 or TRBV12-4 to TRBJ2-7; the match to TRBD1 covers 10 bases. The junction had 8 bases not matched to a gene; V was cut back by 2 bases and J by 7 bases. The CDR3 is 15 amino acids.

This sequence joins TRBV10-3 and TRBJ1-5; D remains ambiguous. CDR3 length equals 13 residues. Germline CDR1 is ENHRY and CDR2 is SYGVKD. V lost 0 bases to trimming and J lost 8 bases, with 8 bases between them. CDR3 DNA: TGTGCCATCAGTGAGTCGAGGAGAGAGCCCCAGCATTTT. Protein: CAISESRREPQHF.

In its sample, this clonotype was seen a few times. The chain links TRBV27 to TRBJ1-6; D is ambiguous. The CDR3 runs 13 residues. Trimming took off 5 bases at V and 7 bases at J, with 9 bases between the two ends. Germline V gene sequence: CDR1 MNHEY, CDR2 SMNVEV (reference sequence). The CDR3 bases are TGTGCCAGCAGTAACGCGGCAAATTCACCCCTCCACTTT. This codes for CASSNAANSPLHF.

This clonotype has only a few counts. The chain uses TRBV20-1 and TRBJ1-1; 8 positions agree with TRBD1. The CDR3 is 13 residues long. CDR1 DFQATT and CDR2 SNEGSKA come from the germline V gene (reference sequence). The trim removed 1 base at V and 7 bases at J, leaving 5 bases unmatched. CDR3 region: CSARAGGAGEAFF. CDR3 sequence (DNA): TGCAGTGCTAGAGCAGGGGGCGCGGGTGAAGCTTTCTTT.

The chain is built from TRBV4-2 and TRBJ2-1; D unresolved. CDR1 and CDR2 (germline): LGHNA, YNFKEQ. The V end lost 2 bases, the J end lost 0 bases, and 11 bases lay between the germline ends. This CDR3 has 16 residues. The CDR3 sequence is CASSQHLLSSYNEQFF. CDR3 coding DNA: TGTGCCAGCAGCCAACACCTTCTTAGCTCCTACAATGAGCAGTTCTTC.

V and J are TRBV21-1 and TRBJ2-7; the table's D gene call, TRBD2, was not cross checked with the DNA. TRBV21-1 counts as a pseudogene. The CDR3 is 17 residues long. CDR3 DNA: TGTGCCAGCAGCACCCTACCACTAGCGGGAGTAAGAAACGAGCAGTACTTC. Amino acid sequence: CASSTLPLAGVRNEQYF.

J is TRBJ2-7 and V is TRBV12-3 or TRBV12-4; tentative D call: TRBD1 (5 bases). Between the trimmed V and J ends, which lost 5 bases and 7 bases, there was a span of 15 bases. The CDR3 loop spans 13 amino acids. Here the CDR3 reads CASSPGRWREQYF. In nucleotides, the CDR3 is TGTGCCAGCAGTCCAGGGCGGTGGCGGGAGCAGTACTTC.

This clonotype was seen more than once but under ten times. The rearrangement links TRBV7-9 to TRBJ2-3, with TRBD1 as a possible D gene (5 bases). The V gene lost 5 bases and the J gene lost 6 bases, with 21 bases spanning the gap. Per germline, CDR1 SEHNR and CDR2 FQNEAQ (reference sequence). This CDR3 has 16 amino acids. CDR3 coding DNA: TGTGCCAGCAGCGTATTAAGACACGGTGCAGGGGATACGCAGTATTTT. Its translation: CASSVLRHGAGDTQYF.

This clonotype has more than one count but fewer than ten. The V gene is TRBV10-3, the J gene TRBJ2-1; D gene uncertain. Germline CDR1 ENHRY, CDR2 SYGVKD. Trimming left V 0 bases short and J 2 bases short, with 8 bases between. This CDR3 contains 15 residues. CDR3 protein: CAISESRLAYNEQFF. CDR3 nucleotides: TGTGCCATCAGTGAGTCGCGCCTAGCCTACAATGAGCAGTTCTTC.

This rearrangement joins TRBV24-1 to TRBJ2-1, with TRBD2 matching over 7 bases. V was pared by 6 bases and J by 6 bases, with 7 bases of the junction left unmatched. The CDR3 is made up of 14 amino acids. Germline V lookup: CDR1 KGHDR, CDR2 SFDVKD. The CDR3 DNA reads TGTGCCACCAGTTTCGGCGGGAGTGGCAATGAGCAGTTCTTC. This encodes CATSFGGSGNEQFF.

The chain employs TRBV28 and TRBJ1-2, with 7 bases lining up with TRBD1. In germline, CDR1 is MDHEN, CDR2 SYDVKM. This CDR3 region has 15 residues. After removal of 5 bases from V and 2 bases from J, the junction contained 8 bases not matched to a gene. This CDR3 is CASSLPTGRNYGYTF. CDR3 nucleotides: TGTGCCAGCAGTCTACCGACAGGGAGGAACTATGGCTACACCTTC.

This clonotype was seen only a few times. The DNA for the CDR3 is TGTGCCAGCAGGGATACGGGCCCTGAAAAACTGTTTTTT. Protein sequence: CASRDTGPEKLFF. The genes are TRBV6-6 and TRBJ1-4; D remains unclear. The germline V and J ends were trimmed by 6 bases and 7 bases, with 12 bases remaining between them. Looked up from germline, CDR1 is MNHNY and CDR2 is SVGAGI (reference sequence). This CDR3 is built from 13 residues.

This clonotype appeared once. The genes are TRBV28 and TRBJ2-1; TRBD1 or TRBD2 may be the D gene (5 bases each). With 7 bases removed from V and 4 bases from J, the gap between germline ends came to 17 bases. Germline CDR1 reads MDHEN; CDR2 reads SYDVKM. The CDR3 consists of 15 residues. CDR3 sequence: CASTARRGGYNEQFF. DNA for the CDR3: TGTGCCAGCACCGCTAGACGGGGCGGGTACAATGAGCAGTTCTTC. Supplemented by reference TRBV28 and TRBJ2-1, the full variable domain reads DVKVTQSSRYLVKRTGEKVFLECVQDMDHENMFWYRQDPGLGLRLIYFSYDVKMKEKGDIPEGYSVSREKKERFSLILESASTNQTSMYLCASTARRGGYNEQFFGPGTRLTVL.

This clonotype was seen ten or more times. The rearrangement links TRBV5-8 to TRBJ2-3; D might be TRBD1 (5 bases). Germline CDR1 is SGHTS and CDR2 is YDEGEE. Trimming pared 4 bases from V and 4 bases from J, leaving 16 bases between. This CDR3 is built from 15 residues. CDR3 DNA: TGTGCCAGCAGCCACCGACAGTATGGCGCAGATACGCAGTATTTT. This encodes CASSHRQYGADTQYF.

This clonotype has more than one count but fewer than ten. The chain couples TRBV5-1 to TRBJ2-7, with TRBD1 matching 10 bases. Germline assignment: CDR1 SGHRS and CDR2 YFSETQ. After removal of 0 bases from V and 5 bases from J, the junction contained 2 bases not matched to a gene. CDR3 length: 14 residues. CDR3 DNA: TGCGCCAGCAGCTTGGTTGGGACAGGGGACGAGCAGTACTTC. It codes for CASSLVGTGDEQYF. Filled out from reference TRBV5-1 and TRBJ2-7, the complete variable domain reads KAGVTQTPRYLIKTRGQQVTLSCSPISGHRSVSWYQQTPGQGLQFLFEYFSETQRNKGNFPGRFSGRQFSNSRSEMNVSTLELGDSALYLCASSLVGTGDEQYFGPGTRLTVT.

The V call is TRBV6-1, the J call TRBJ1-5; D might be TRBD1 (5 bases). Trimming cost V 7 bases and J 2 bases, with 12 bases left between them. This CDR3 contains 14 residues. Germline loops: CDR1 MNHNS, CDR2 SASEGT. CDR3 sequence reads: CASKQGPGNQPQHF. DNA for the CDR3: TGTGCCAGCAAGCAGGGACCGGGCAATCAGCCCCAGCATTTT.

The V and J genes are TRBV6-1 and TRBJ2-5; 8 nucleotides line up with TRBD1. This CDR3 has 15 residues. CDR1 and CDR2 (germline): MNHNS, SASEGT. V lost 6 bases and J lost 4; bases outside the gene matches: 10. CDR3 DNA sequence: TGTGCCAGCAGGATCGACAGGGGAGGTGGAGAGACCCAGTACTTC. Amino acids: CASRIDRGGGETQYF.

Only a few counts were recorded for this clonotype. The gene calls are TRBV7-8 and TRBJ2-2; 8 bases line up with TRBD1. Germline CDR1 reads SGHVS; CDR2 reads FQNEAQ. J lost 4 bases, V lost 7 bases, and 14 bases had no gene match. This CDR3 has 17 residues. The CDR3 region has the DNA TGTGCCAGCAACGGGGCAGGGGGCCTCATTTTCACCGGGGAGCTGTTTTTT. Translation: CASNGAGGLIFTGELFF.

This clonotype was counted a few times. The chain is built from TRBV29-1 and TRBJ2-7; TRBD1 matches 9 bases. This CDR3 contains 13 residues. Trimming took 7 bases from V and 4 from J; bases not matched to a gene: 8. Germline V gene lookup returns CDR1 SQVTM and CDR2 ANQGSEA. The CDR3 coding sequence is TGCAGCGCCACCGGCGGACAGGGGTACGAGCAGTACTTC. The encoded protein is CSATGGQGYEQYF.

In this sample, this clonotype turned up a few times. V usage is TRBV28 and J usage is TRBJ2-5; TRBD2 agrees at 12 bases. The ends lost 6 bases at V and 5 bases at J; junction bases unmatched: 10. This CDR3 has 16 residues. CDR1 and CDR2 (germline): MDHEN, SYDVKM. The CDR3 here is CASSPSGRDQGETQYF. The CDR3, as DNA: TGTGCCAGCAGCCCTAGCGGGAGGGACCAAGGGGAGACCCAGTACTTC.

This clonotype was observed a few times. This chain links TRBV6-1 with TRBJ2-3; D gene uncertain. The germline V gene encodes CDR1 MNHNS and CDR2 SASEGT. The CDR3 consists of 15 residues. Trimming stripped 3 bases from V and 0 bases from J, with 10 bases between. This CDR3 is CASSEARTSTDTQYF. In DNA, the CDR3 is TGTGCCAGCAGTGAGGCCAGAACTAGCACAGATACGCAGTATTTT.

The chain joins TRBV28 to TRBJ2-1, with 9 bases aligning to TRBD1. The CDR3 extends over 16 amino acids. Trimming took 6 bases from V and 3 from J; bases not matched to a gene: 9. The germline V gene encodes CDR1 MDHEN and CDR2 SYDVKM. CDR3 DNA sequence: TGTGCCAGCAGAACCTGGACAGGGGAGGGCTACAATGAGCAGTTCTTC. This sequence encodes CASRTWTGEGYNEQFF.

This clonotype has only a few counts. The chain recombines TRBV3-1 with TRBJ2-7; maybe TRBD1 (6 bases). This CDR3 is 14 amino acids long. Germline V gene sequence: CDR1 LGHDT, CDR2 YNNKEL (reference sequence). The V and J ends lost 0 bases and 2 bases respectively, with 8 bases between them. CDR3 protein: CASSQDRDTYEQYF. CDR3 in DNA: TGTGCCAGCAGCCAAGACCGGGACACCTACGAGCAGTACTTC.